The 28 T cell receptor beta chains listed next were all sequenced from one sample in a study of T cell repertoires in cytomegalovirus infection (dated by TCRdb to between 2017 and 2020). The sample was run on an Illumina HiSeq 1500. TCRdb trimmed the raw reads at Q25, called clones with MiXCR and kept productive beta chains. Duplicate CDR3 protein sequences are folded into a single record with the most common DNA and genes. The sample profile shows about 180,000 distinct CDR3 sequences; roughly 21% of them were found once. The ten largest account for roughly 25% of the sample. The treatment or condition tag for this specimen amounts to: in vitro stimulation with specific CMV peptide epitopes to enrich CMV-specific T cells. Their specific antigens are unknown. Sequenced material: CD8+ T cells from cultured PBMCs, taken from culture after CMV antigen stimulation. These TCRs come from a human donor in good health (CMV status not recorded). Some clones in this sample may be carry-over from other donors' samples.

V is TRBV6-2 or TRBV6-3 and J is TRBJ1-1; 9 positions agree with TRBD1. The CDR3 covers 16 residues. The germline V gene has CDR1 MNHEY and CDR2 SVGEGT. The V segment lost 4 bases and the J segment 0 bases; nucleotides outside the gene matches: 6. The CDR3 here is CASSFEGQGMNTEAFF. Here the CDR3 DNA reads TGTGCCAGCAGTTTTGAGGGACAGGGTATGAACACTGAAGCTTTCTTT.

The gene calls are TRBV7-2 and TRBJ1-6, with D possibly TRBD1 on 5 matching bases. V lost 6 bases and J 0 bases, leaving 12 bases between the germline ends. The CDR3 has 16 residues. Germline V lookup: CDR1 SGHTA, CDR2 FQGNSA. The CDR3 protein is CASRSRDGSYNSPLHF. The DNA for the CDR3 is TGTGCCAGCAGGTCCCGGGACGGCTCCTATAATTCACCCCTCCACTTT. The variable domain in full, completed from reference TRBV7-2 and TRBJ1-6, reads GAGVSQSPSNKVTEKGKDVELRCDPISGHTALYWYRQSLGQGLEFLIYFQGNSAPDKSGLPSDRFSAERTGGSVSTLTIQRTQQEDSAVYLCASRSRDGSYNSPLHFGNGTRLTVT.

The chain carries TRBV7-9 and TRBJ2-3, with D possibly matching TRBD2 (6 bases). Germline loops: CDR1 SEHNR, CDR2 FQNEAQ (reference sequence). Trimming pared 5 bases from V and 10 bases from J, leaving 22 bases between. The length of the CDR3 is 15 residues. This CDR3 is CASSITRPGEDAQYF. CDR3 sequence (DNA): TGTGCCAGCAGCATAACCAGACCGGGGGAGGATGCGCAGTATTTT.

Only a few counts were recorded for this clonotype. The chain joins TRBV5-5 to TRBJ1-5; maybe TRBD1 (5 bases). Trimming shortened V by 2 bases and J by 1 base, and 7 bases separated the two germline ends. This CDR3 has 14 residues. Looked up from germline, CDR1 is SGHKS and CDR2 is YYEKEE (reference sequence). CDR3 bases: TGTGCCAGCAGCTTTCGGGGCAGCAATCAGCCCCAGCATTTT. Translating gives CASSFRGSNQPQHF.

The chain couples TRBV25-1 to TRBJ2-7, with D uncertain. Germline-derived CDR1 and CDR2 are MGHDK and SYGVNS. V lost 4 bases and J lost 2, with 18 bases in between. The CDR3 extends over 16 amino acids. In DNA, the CDR3 is TGTGCCAGCAGTGCGGGCAGAGCCCTGATCACCTACGAGCAGTACTTC. It encodes CASSAGRALITYEQYF.

This clonotype was detected a few times. The rearrangement joins TRBV25-1 to TRBJ1-1; maybe TRBD1 (5 bases). The V end was cut by 8 bases, the J end by 4 bases, with 20 bases between. The germline V gene has CDR1 MGHDK and CDR2 SYGVNS. There are 15 residues in the CDR3. The CDR3 protein is CASEHLRGIVTEAFF. CDR3 sequence (DNA): TGTGCCAGCGAACACCTAAGGGGTATTGTCACTGAAGCTTTCTTT.

The J gene is TRBJ2-2, the V gene TRBV7-6; 10 nucleotides agree with TRBD2. The J segment lost 2 bases and the V segment lost 1 base, leaving 7 bases of the junction unmatched. This CDR3 contains 18 residues. CDR1 and CDR2 from the germline V gene are SGHVS and FNYEAQ. CDR3 in amino acids: CASSLGASGGANTGELFF. CDR3 bases: TGTGCCAGCAGCTTAGGGGCCAGCGGGGGGGCCAACACCGGGGAGCTGTTTTTT.

This rearrangement joins TRBV28 to TRBJ1-2; 9 nucleotides align to TRBD1. With 3 bases clipped from V and 4 bases from J, the junction kept 6 bases outside the gene matches. The length of the CDR3 is 15 residues. In germline, CDR1 is MDHEN, CDR2 SYDVKM. The CDR3 DNA sequence: TGTGCCAGCAGTTTCGGGACAGGGAACATCTATGGCTACACCTTC. It yields the protein CASSFGTGNIYGYTF.

This rearrangement joins TRBV11-2 to TRBJ2-2; no firm D call. Looked up from germline, CDR1 is SGHAT and CDR2 is FQNNGV. This CDR3 is built from 16 residues. Trimming took 6 bases from V and 7 from J, leaving 21 bases between them. This CDR3 reads CASSYFYPIEDGELFF. The CDR3 DNA reads as TGTGCCAGCAGTTATTTTTACCCCATCGAAGACGGGGAGCTGTTTTTT.

This clonotype came up a few times. The chain combines TRBV11-2 with TRBJ2-5, with D perhaps TRBD1 (5 bases). The CDR3 runs to 13 residues. Germline loops: CDR1 SGHAT, CDR2 FQNNGV. V was clipped by 3 bases and J by 5 bases, with 10 bases between them. CDR3 in amino acids: CASSLAGPETQYF. The CDR3 nucleotides read TGTGCCAGCAGCTTGGCAGGGCCCGAGACCCAGTACTTC.

This clonotype was picked up a small number of times. The chain links TRBV7-8 to TRBJ2-2; D perhaps matches TRBD1 (6 bases). Deletions cut 5 bases from V and 4 bases from J, with 14 bases between. The germline V gene has CDR1 SGHVS and CDR2 FQNEAQ. The CDR3 is made up of 15 amino acids. The CDR3 bases are TGTGCCAGCAGCCCCTCCGGCAGGGGCACCGGGGAGCTGTTTTTT. It codes for CASSPSGRGTGELFF.

The V and J genes are TRBV2 and TRBJ2-7, with 9 bases aligning to TRBD2. The CDR3 runs to 12 residues. V lost 8 bases, J lost 2 bases, and 1 base stayed unmatched. Germline CDR1 SNHLY, CDR2 FYNNEI. The CDR3 DNA is TGTGCCAGCGTAGCGGGGGCCTACGAGCAGTACTTC. It codes for CASVAGAYEQYF.

The gene calls are TRBV12-3 or TRBV12-4 and TRBJ2-7; 7 bases align to TRBD1. The CDR3 covers 15 residues. J was trimmed by 5 bases and V by 3 bases; bases with no gene match: 10. Here the CDR3 reads CASSLGQRSLDEQYF. DNA of the CDR3: TGTGCCAGCAGTTTGGGACAGAGATCCTTGGACGAGCAGTACTTC.

The chain links TRBV7-2 to TRBJ2-6; no definite D call. V was cut by 1 base and J by 0 bases, with 7 bases left in between. Germline CDR1 SGHTA, CDR2 FQGNSA. The CDR3 runs 16 residues. As DNA, the CDR3 is TGTGCCAGCAGCTTAGGTCCCCCCTCTGGGGCCAACGTCCTGACTTTC. This translates into CASSLGPPSGANVLTF.

The chain employs TRBV6-5 and TRBJ1-5; TRBD1 aligns across 9 bases. This CDR3 contains 16 residues. Unmatched junction bases numbered 9, after V lost 6 bases and J lost 3 bases. Germline values: CDR1 MNHEY, CDR2 SVGAGI. The CDR3 coding sequence is TGTGCCAGCAGCCCTTGGACAGGGGCGGCCAATCAGCCCCAGCATTTT. This encodes CASSPWTGAANQPQHF.

The rearrangement uses TRBV29-1 and TRBJ2-1, with 10 bases lining up with TRBD1. V trimming: 1 base; J trimming: 6 bases; junction bases outside the gene matches: 0. In germline, CDR1 is SQVTM, CDR2 ANQGSEA. The CDR3 totals 13 residues. CDR3 region: CSVEGTGGNEQFF. CDR3 nucleotide sequence: TGCAGCGTTGAAGGGACAGGGGGCAATGAGCAGTTCTTC.

This clonotype was detected a few times. The gene calls are TRBV6-5 and TRBJ1-5, with a tentative D call TRBD1 (6 bases). Germline lookup yields CDR1 MNHEY and CDR2 SVGAGI. Trimming pared 6 bases from V and 0 bases from J, leaving 12 bases between. The CDR3 sequence is 15 residues long. The CDR3 reads CASRSRQDSNQPQHF. CDR3 DNA: TGTGCCAGCAGAAGTCGACAGGATAGCAATCAGCCCCAGCATTTT.

The chain joins TRBV6-1 to TRBJ2-5; D may be TRBD2 (5 bases). The germline V gene has CDR1 MNHNS and CDR2 SASEGT. Trimming left V 11 bases short and J 5 bases short, with 15 bases between. CDR3 length: 12 residues. CDR3 protein: CAAGLPGETQYF. In nucleotides, the CDR3 is TGTGCCGCCGGGCTGCCGGGGGAGACCCAGTACTTC.

This clonotype has more than one count but fewer than ten. This CDR3 reads CASRRTGIIYEQYF. The CDR3 DNA reads as TGTGCCAGCCGAAGAACAGGGATAATCTACGAGCAGTACTTC. The J gene is TRBJ2-7, the V gene TRBV6-5; D perhaps matches TRBD1 (6 bases). Deletions cut 8 bases from V and 3 bases from J, with 17 bases between. Germline assignment: CDR1 MNHEY and CDR2 SVGAGI. This CDR3 is 14 amino acids long.

V and J are TRBV6-2 or TRBV6-3 and TRBJ2-2; 13 bases are shared with TRBD2. The germline V gene has CDR1 MNHEY and CDR2 SVGEGT. This CDR3 spans 18 amino acids. The V gene end was trimmed by 2 bases and the J gene end by 1 base; junction bases not matched to a gene: 4. For the CDR3, the DNA is TGTGCCAGCAGTTACGGACTAGCGGGGGATAGGAACACCGGGGAGCTGTTTTTT. This translates into CASSYGLAGDRNTGELFF.

V is TRBV20-1 and J is TRBJ1-5; TRBD1 is a possible D gene (6 bases). V shed 4 bases and J shed 2 bases, with 15 bases lying between them. The CDR3 runs 15 residues. Looked up from germline, CDR1 is DFQATT and CDR2 is SNEGSKA (reference sequence). CDR3 coding DNA: TGCAGTGCTATTCTTAAGCCAGGGGGCAATCAGCCCCAGCATTTT. It translates to CSAILKPGGNQPQHF.

The genes are TRBV7-2 and TRBJ2-5, with no clear D. V was pared by 8 bases and J by 2 bases, with 15 bases between. CDR1 SGHTA and CDR2 FQGNSA come from the germline V gene. The CDR3 is 14 residues long. CDR3 sequence: CASRKGYSQETQYF. The CDR3 bases are TGTGCCAGCCGAAAGGGCTACTCACAAGAGACCCAGTACTTC.

This clonotype occurred once. The chain has TRBV10-3 and TRBJ1-2; D is perhaps TRBD1 (5 bases). V lost 0 bases, J lost 8 bases, and 19 bases lay in between. From germline, CDR1 is ENHRY and CDR2 SYGVKD. This CDR3 comprises 16 residues. This CDR3 is CAISESEGLTAGGYTF. DNA of the CDR3: TGTGCCATCAGTGAGTCAGAGGGACTGACCGCCGGGGGCTACACCTTC.

V gene TRBV27 combines with J gene TRBJ1-1; D possibly corresponds to TRBD1 (6 bases). Germline V gives CDR1 MNHEY, CDR2 SMNVEV (reference sequence). CDR3 length equals 12 residues. V was trimmed by 6 bases and J by 7 bases, leaving 12 bases between them. CDR3 DNA sequence: TGTGCCAGCAGCAATACAGGGAATGAAGCTTTCTTT. Its protein product is CASSNTGNEAFF.

This clonotype has just a few counts. The V call is TRBV6-1, the J call TRBJ1-2; D possibly corresponds to TRBD1 (5 bases). V lost 6 bases and J lost 4, with 9 bases in between. Germline V gives CDR1 MNHNS, CDR2 SASEGT. CDR3 size: 12 residues. CDR3 loop: CASRDRSYGYTF. Here the CDR3 DNA reads TGTGCCAGCAGAGACAGAAGCTATGGCTACACCTTC.

This chain links TRBV7-8 with TRBJ2-3; 9 bases match TRBD2. The CDR3 sequence is 17 residues long. V gave up 1 base and J gave up 2 bases; unmatched junction bases: 7. Germline CDR1 and CDR2: SGHVS and FQNEAQ. This CDR3 reads CASSLDWRGGHTDTQYF. The CDR3 nucleotides read TGTGCCAGCAGCTTAGATTGGCGGGGGGGCCACACAGATACGCAGTATTTT.

This clonotype was counted many times. This rearrangement joins TRBV6-1 to TRBJ1-4; 8 nucleotides match TRBD1. From germline, CDR1 is MNHNS and CDR2 SASEGT. J gave up 8 bases and V 1 base, and 6 bases lay outside the gene matches. The CDR3 consists of 15 residues. CDR3 in DNA: TGTGCCAGCAGTGAAGAGGGGACAGGTTCCGAAAAACTGTTTTTT. This encodes CASSEEGTGSEKLFF.

This clonotype has a handful of counts. J is TRBJ2-7 and V is TRBV2; 9 nucleotides line up with TRBD1. V shed 4 bases, J shed 5 bases, and the junction held 0 bases outside the gene matches. Germline V lookup: CDR1 SNHLY, CDR2 FYNNEI. The CDR3 length is 12 residues. CDR3 protein: CASSGDRDEQYF. In DNA form, the CDR3 reads TGTGCCAGCAGTGGGGACAGGGACGAGCAGTACTTC.